Below are 26 T cell receptor beta chains sequenced from a single sample in a study of T cell repertoires in cytomegalovirus infection. TCRdb re-analysed the reads in MiXCR, keeping a single row per CDR3 protein. The table has around 770,000 distinct CDR3 sequences, roughly 28% seen once; the top ten hold around 13%. No antigen has been identified for these receptors. Sample: cultured CD8+ T cells from PBMCs, taken from culture after CMV antigen stimulation. The receptor set was obtained from a human donor in good health (CMV status not recorded). Some clones in this sample may be carry-over from other donors' samples.

The chain uses TRBV2 and TRBJ2-5; D may correspond to TRBD1 or TRBD2 (5 bases each). The CDR3 contains 14 residues. Germline assignment: CDR1 SNHLY and CDR2 FYNNEI. V lost 8 bases and J 5 bases, leaving 18 bases between the germline ends. CDR3 sequence: CASLALEGKETQYF. CDR3 bases: TGTGCCAGCCTTGCGTTAGAGGGGAAGGAGACCCAGTACTTC.

The V call is TRBV20-1, the J call TRBJ1-3; D remains unclear. CDR3 length: 14 amino acids. V was trimmed by 3 bases and J by 5 bases, leaving 14 bases between them. The V gene's germline CDR1 is DFQATT and CDR2 SNEGSKA (reference sequence). CDR3 coding DNA: TGCAGTGCTAGTTTGCTGCCTCGGCGAAACACCATATATTTT. It yields the protein CSASLLPRRNTIYF.

The V call is TRBV7-2, the J call TRBJ1-5; unclear D gene. V was clipped by 3 bases and J by 2 bases, with 11 bases between them. From germline, CDR1 is SGHTA and CDR2 FQGNSA. The CDR3 contains 15 residues. CDR3 region: CASSFEGRGNQPQHF. For the CDR3, the DNA is TGTGCCAGCAGCTTCGAGGGTCGAGGCAATCAGCCCCAGCATTTT. The variable domain in full, completed from reference TRBV7-2 and TRBJ1-5, reads GAGVSQSPSNKVTEKGKDVELRCDPISGHTALYWYRQSLGQGLEFLIYFQGNSAPDKSGLPSDRFSAERTGGSVSTLTIQRTQQEDSAVYLCASSFEGRGNQPQHFGDGTRLSIL.

This clonotype was counted only a few times. The chain combines TRBV6-6 with TRBJ2-3, with 7 bases matching TRBD1. After removal of 2 bases from V and 1 base from J, the junction contained 0 bases not matched to a gene. The CDR3 extends over 14 amino acids. CDR1 is MNHNY, CDR2 SVGAGI, per germline (reference sequence). CDR3 sequence: CASSYDRGTDTQYF. CDR3 nucleotides: TGTGCCAGCAGTTACGACAGGGGCACAGATACGCAGTATTTT.

V and J are TRBV7-9 and TRBJ1-4, with D hard to call. The CDR3 runs to 15 residues. The germline CDR1 and CDR2 sequences are SEHNR and FQNEAQ (reference sequence). With 5 bases removed from V and 5 bases from J, the gap between germline ends came to 15 bases. The CDR3 reads CASSGGPQLNEKLFF. The CDR3, as DNA: TGTGCCAGCAGCGGCGGGCCTCAACTAAATGAAAAACTGTTTTTT.

The chain carries TRBV9 and TRBJ1-4; no definite D call. V gave up 7 bases and J gave up 0 bases, with 4 bases separating them. Germline CDR1 reads SGDLS; CDR2 reads YYNGEE. CDR3 length: 12 amino acids. The CDR3 DNA is TGTGCCAGCGGGGCAACTAATGAAAAACTGTTTTTT. This translates into CASGATNEKLFF.

This chain uses TRBV12-3 or TRBV12-4 with TRBJ2-2; 11 nucleotides line up with TRBD1. The CDR3 has 15 residues. The V and J ends lost 7 bases and 6 bases, in that order; junction bases with no gene match: 7. CDR3 region: CASTPDRGPPGELFF. Here the CDR3 DNA reads TGTGCCAGCACCCCGGACAGGGGGCCGCCCGGGGAGCTGTTTTTT.

This clonotype was counted many times. V gene TRBV7-8 combines with J gene TRBJ1-1; D is unclear. This CDR3 is 16 amino acids long. Germline V gives CDR1 SGHVS, CDR2 FQNEAQ. V lost 5 bases and J 1 base, leaving 17 bases between the germline ends. The CDR3 loop is CASSQLNSQSNTEAFF. CDR3 bases: TGTGCCAGCAGCCAACTCAACTCCCAGTCGAACACTGAAGCTTTCTTT.

A few counts support this clonotype. The rearrangement links TRBV7-3 to TRBJ2-1; 11 nucleotides agree with TRBD2. This CDR3 region has 18 residues. The germline gives CDR1 SGHTA, CDR2 FQGTGA. J was trimmed by 2 bases and V by 4 bases; bases with no gene match: 10. CDR3 in DNA: TGTGCCAGCAGCTCAGGACTAGCGGGCGGACCTCCCTACAATGAGCAGTTCTTC. This sequence encodes CASSSGLAGGPPYNEQFF.

This clonotype was found a few times. The chain has TRBV7-9 and TRBJ2-3; no firm D call. Germline CDR1 SEHNR, CDR2 FQNEAQ (reference sequence). The CDR3 length is 15 residues. Deletions cut 0 bases from V and 2 bases from J, with 9 bases between. The CDR3 is CASSLAGRYTDTQYF. CDR3 DNA: TGTGCCAGCAGCTTAGCCGGCAGATACACAGATACGCAGTATTTT.

The chain recombines TRBV18 with TRBJ2-1; 7 positions match TRBD2. This CDR3 is 16 amino acids long. V lost 3 bases to trimming and J lost 3 bases; unmatched junction nucleotides: 8. The germline gives CDR1 KGHSH, CDR2 LQKENI. CDR3 amino acids: CASSPLGLAVYNEQFF. The CDR3 region has the DNA TGTGCCAGCTCACCCCTTGGGCTAGCGGTCTACAATGAGCAGTTCTTC.

This clonotype occurred many times. The chain combines TRBV7-9 with TRBJ2-1, with 10 bases that match TRBD1. Germline V CDR1 and CDR2: SEHNR, FQNEAQ (reference sequence). Trimming at V came to 5 bases and at J to 7 bases, leaving 8 bases not matched to a gene. This CDR3 is built from 15 residues. In DNA, the CDR3 is TGTGCCAGCAGCCGGACAGGGGGGCCCCATAATGAGCAGTTCTTC. Protein sequence: CASSRTGGPHNEQFF.

This sequence joins TRBV12-3 or TRBV12-4 and TRBJ1-2, with 7 bases fitting TRBD1. The CDR3 has 15 amino acids. V dropped 7 bases and J dropped 1; count of bases not matched to a gene: 9. This CDR3 reads CASTPGQRFNYGYTF. CDR3 nucleotides: TGTGCCAGCACTCCGGGACAGAGATTTAACTATGGCTACACCTTC.

The gene calls are TRBV4-2 and TRBJ2-1; 9 positions agree with TRBD2. The CDR3 extends over 20 amino acids. Germline trimming cut 0 bases from V and 0 bases from J; bases unmatched to any gene: 12. Germline lookup yields CDR1 LGHNA and CDR2 YNFKEQ. CDR3 coding DNA: TGTGCCAGCAGCCAAGATCGGGCTAGCGGGGCCTGGAGCTCCTACAATGAGCAGTTCTTC. This sequence encodes CASSQDRASGAWSSYNEQFF.

The chain joins TRBV6-2 or TRBV6-3 to TRBJ2-1, with a possible D match to TRBD1 (6 bases). V lost 5 bases and J 4 bases, leaving 18 bases between the germline ends. This CDR3 is built from 16 residues. Per germline, CDR1 MNHEY and CDR2 SVGEGT. CDR3: CASSPQTGGSYNEQFF. The CDR3 DNA is TGTGCCAGCAGTCCCCAGACAGGAGGATCATACAATGAGCAGTTCTTC.

This clonotype was counted a single time. The V and J genes are TRBV6-1 and TRBJ1-2; 7 bases fit TRBD1. Germline loops: CDR1 MNHNS, CDR2 SASEGT. With V trimmed by 5 bases and J by 4 bases, 7 bases remained unmatched. CDR3 length: 14 amino acids. The CDR3 is CASSFWTGPYGYTF. The CDR3 bases are TGTGCCAGCAGTTTCTGGACAGGACCCTATGGCTACACCTTC.

V and J are TRBV20-1 and TRBJ2-3, with TRBD2 identical over 7 bases. The CDR3 loop spans 17 amino acids. J gave up 0 bases and V 1 base, and 10 bases lay outside the gene matches. Germline CDR1 reads DFQATT; CDR2 reads SNEGSKA (reference sequence). CDR3 sequence reads: CSARVLGTTTSTDTQYF. The CDR3 nucleotides read TGCAGTGCTAGAGTCCTAGGGACTACCACTAGCACAGATACGCAGTATTTT.

In DNA, the CDR3 is TGCGCCAGCAGCCAAGGGCATTACGGCACAGATACGCAGTATTTT. This gives the protein CASSQGHYGTDTQYF. The chain joins TRBV4-1 to TRBJ2-3; D unresolved. CDR3 length equals 15 residues. Germline V gene data show CDR1 as MGHRA and CDR2 as YSYEKL. Trimming took 1 base from V and 1 from J, leaving 9 bases between them.

V and J are TRBV29-1 and TRBJ2-2; TRBD1 is a possible D gene (5 bases). Germline V gene lookup returns CDR1 SQVTM and CDR2 ANQGSEA. CDR3 length: 13 residues. The V end was cut by 2 bases, the J end by 4 bases, with 8 bases between. CDR3 DNA sequence: TGCAGCGTTGAACCAGGGCCCACCGGGGAGCTGTTTTTT. Translated, it gives CSVEPGPTGELFF.

The genes are TRBV27 and TRBJ1-4, with D uncertain. Trimming removed 2 bases at V and 5 bases at J, with 12 bases between. This CDR3 has 15 amino acids. CDR1 is MNHEY, CDR2 SMNVEV, per germline (reference sequence). CDR3 in DNA: TGTGCCAGCAGTTTAACGGGGAACCGAAATGAAAAACTGTTTTTT. Protein product: CASSLTGNRNEKLFF. The variable domain in full, with the rest retrieved from reference TRBV27 and TRBJ1-4, is EAQVTQNPRYLITVTGKKLTVTCSQNMNHEYMSWYRQDPGLGLRQIYYSMNVEVTDKGDVPEGYKVSRKEKRNFPLILESPSPNQTSLYFCASSLTGNRNEKLFFGSGTQLSVL.

V is TRBV19 and J is TRBJ1-2, with a possible D match to TRBD1 (5 bases). The CDR3 consists of 15 residues. Trimming pared 5 bases from V and 4 bases from J, leaving 17 bases between. Germline loops: CDR1 LNHDA, CDR2 SQIVND (reference sequence). CDR3 loop: CASSLLYGAAYGYTF. CDR3 DNA sequence: TGTGCCAGTAGTTTACTATACGGGGCGGCCTATGGCTACACCTTC.

The chain is built from TRBV4-1 and TRBJ1-2; 9 bases line up with TRBD1. The germline V gene has CDR1 MGHRA and CDR2 YSYEKL. J gave up 0 bases and V 6 bases, and 2 bases lay outside the gene matches. The CDR3 is made up of 14 amino acids. The CDR3 loop reads CASSGTGPNYGYTF. CDR3 nucleotides: TGCGCCAGCAGTGGGACAGGGCCTAACTATGGCTACACCTTC.

The CDR3 bases are TGTGCTAGTGGTACAGGGTTAAATCAGCCCCAGCATTTT. It translates to CASGTGLNQPQHF. The chain couples TRBV12-5 to TRBJ1-5; perhaps TRBD1 as D (6 bases). The germline gives CDR1 LGHNT, CDR2 FRNRAP. CDR3 length: 13 amino acids. V lost 5 bases and J lost 4, with 9 bases in between.

This chain links TRBV7-9 with TRBJ2-1; D gene ambiguous. The V end was cut by 6 bases, the J end by 9 bases, with 12 bases between. Germline lookup yields CDR1 SEHNR and CDR2 FQNEAQ (reference sequence). There are 12 residues in the CDR3. CDR3 amino acids: CASSPDESEQFF. CDR3 nucleotides: TGTGCCAGCAGTCCCGATGAGAGTGAGCAGTTCTTC.

This clonotype was seen only a few times. The chain is built from TRBV5-4 and TRBJ2-3; D is perhaps TRBD2 (6 bases). Deletions cut 3 bases from V and 4 bases from J, with 21 bases between. The CDR3 sequence is 17 residues long. The germline V gene encodes CDR1 SGHNT and CDR2 YYREEE (reference sequence). The CDR3 bases are TGTGCCAGCAGCTCAAAATCGGGACTCCAACCCCCAGATACGCAGTATTTT. It encodes CASSSKSGLQPPDTQYF. Full variable domain (outside the CDR3, taken from reference TRBV5-4 and TRBJ2-3): ETGVTQSPTHLIKTRGQQVTLRCSSQSGHNTVSWYQQALGQGPQFIFQYYREEENGRGNFPPRFSGLQFPNYSSELNVNALELDDSALYLCASSSKSGLQPPDTQYFGPGTRLTVL.

The chain combines TRBV27 with TRBJ1-1; D is perhaps TRBD1 (6 bases). Trimming took off 6 bases at V and 7 bases at J, with 21 bases between the two ends. The germline gives CDR1 MNHEY, CDR2 SMNVEV (reference sequence). This CDR3 comprises 15 residues. Here the CDR3 DNA reads TGTGCCAGCAGCTTTCTCCCAACCGCAGGGGATGAAGCTTTCTTT. This translates into CASSFLPTAGDEAFF.